This T cell receptor (beta chain) appears in the sequencing data of a study of STAT5B mutations in CD4+ large granular lymphocyte leukemia. Study summary: Healthy donors showed HLA-associated enrichment of the CDR3 'QG' motif.

Overall study findings and caveats: Without putative leukemic clones, patient CD4-sorted repertoires remained more clonal than healthy CD4+ repertoires. Top patient clones used TRBV06 genes more often: 8/27 versus 2/35 in controls.

As handled by the study authors: The detection floor for productive clonotype frequency was 2.59 x 10-5. Generated by immunoSEQ multiplex PCR, the TCRdb table keeps only in-frame clones and is missing some. V and J calls and clone size follow that table, whereas D and trimming were derived from the DNA. The sample shows about 38,000 clones, 65% to 90% of them seen only once. This clone turned up a few times. Its antigen is currently unknown. The germline gives CDR1 SGHDN, CDR2 FVKESK. The V gene lost 1 base and the J gene lost 9 bases, with 9 bases spanning the gap. The CDR3 extends over 12 amino acids.

The sequencing sample was made of CD4+ T cells from blood buffy coats. This TCR came from a human donor in good health. V usage is TRBV14 and J usage is TRBJ1-1, with a possible D match to TRBD1 (5 bases). CDR3: CASSQGPGQAFF. DNA for the CDR3: TGTGCCAGCAGCCAAGGGCCAGGGCAAGCTTTCTTT.